These T cell receptor beta chains were read from a single sample in a study of blood T cell repertoires in COVID-19. Measured with immunoSEQ multiplex PCR; TCRdb has only the in-frame clones, and not every one. The sample gives about 260,000 clones, 86% of which show up once; about 3.6% is in the top ten. The sample comprised peripheral blood. Source of these receptors: a young man with active or convalescent COVID-19. Each CDR3 is given with its conserved first and last residue. A D gene is named only where the DNA matches it firmly. Not every row has a clone size; where given, it reads once, few, many or a size class.

j_call clone_size d_call v_call cdr3_nt cdr3_aa
TRBJ2-7 few TRBD1 TRBV24-1 TGTGCCACCAGTGAACCCTGGTCTTTGGGACAGGGGAACTACGAGCAGTACTTC CATSEPWSLGQGNYEQYF
TRBJ2-5 - TRBD2 TRBV28 TGTGCCAGCAGTGGAAATCCGGGACTAGAACGTGAGACCCAGTACTTC CASSGNPGLERETQYF
TRBJ2-7 - - TRBV19 TGTGCCAGTAGTTCGGGCTACGAGCAGTACTTC CASSSGYEQYF
TRBJ2-6 - - TRBV4-2 TGTGCCAGCAGCCGAAGCGGTCAGGCCTCTGGGGCCAACGTCCTGACTTTC CASSRSGQASGANVLTF
TRBJ2-7 - TRBD2 TRBV3-1/TRBV3-2 TGTGCCAGCAGCCAAATTGGGGGGGTAGGCTACGAGCAGTACTTC CASSQIGGVGYEQYF
TRBJ1-2 - - TRBV2 TGTGCCAGCTGGGAGACCTCGGGCAACTATGGCTACACCTTC CASWETSGNYGYTF
TRBJ1-6 - - TRBV11-2 TGTGCCAGCAGCCCCCGGGAGAGGTCCTATAATTCACCCCTCCACTTT CASSPRERSYNSPLHF
TRBJ2-7 - TRBD2 TRBV6-5 TGTGCCAGCAGTTCCACCGGGACTAGCGGGTCCTACGAGCAGTACTTC CASSSTGTSGSYEQYF
TRBJ1-2 - - TRBV13 TGTGCCAGCAGCTCAACTTATGGGCAGGGAGGTAAAGGAGGCTACACCTTC CASSSTYGQGGKGGYTF
TRBJ1-5 - - TRBV30 TGTGCCTGGAGTGTATCCGGGAATCAGCCCCAGCATTTT CAWSVSGNQPQHF
TRBJ2-5 - TRBD2 TRBV5-4 TGTGCCAGCAGCTTGGGTGGGCTAGCGGAAGAGACCCAGTACTTC CASSLGGLAEETQYF
TRBJ2-7 - - TRBV2 TGTGCCAGCAAGGGGATCACCTCCCCCTACGAGCAGTACTTC CASKGITSPYEQYF
TRBJ2-1 - - TRBV5-4 TGTGCCTGCAGATCAGGGGTAGATGAGCAGTTCTTC CACRSGVDEQFF
TRBJ2-4 - - TRBV11-3 TGTGCCAGCAGCTTAGATTCCCCAAAAAACATTCAGTACTTC CASSLDSPKNIQYF
TRBJ1-2 - - TRBV11-3 TGTGCCAGCAGCGTAACAGGGACCTATGGCTACACCTTC CASSVTGTYGYTF
TRBJ2-1 - TRBD1 TRBV6-2/TRBV6-3 TGTGCCAGCAGTTATCTCCCGGGACAGGCCGGGGGTGAGCAGTTCTTC CASSYLPGQAGGEQFF